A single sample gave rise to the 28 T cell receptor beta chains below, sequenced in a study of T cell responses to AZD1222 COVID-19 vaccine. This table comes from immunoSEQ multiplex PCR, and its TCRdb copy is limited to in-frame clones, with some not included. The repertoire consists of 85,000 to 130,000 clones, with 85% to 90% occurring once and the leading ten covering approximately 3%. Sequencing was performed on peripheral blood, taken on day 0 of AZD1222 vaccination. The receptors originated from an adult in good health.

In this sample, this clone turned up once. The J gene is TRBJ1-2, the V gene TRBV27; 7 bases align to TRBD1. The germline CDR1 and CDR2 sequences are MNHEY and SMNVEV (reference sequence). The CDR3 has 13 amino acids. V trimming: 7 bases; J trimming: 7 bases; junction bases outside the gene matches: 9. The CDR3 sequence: CASTQTGVSGYTF. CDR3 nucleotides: TGTGCCAGCACCCAAACAGGGGTCTCTGGCTACACCTTC.

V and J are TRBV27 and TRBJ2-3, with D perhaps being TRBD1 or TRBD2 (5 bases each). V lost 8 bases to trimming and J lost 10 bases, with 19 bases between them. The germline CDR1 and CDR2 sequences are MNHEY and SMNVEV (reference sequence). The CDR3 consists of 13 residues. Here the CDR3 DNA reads TGTGCCAGCTATCCCTCGGGGCACGGGGCGCAGTATTTT. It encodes CASYPSGHGAQYF.

The CDR3 protein is CASTLTGVGETQYF. The CDR3 DNA reads as TGTGCCAGCACCCTGACAGGGGTAGGAGAGACCCAGTACTTC. This chain links TRBV2 with TRBJ2-5; TRBD1 matches 8 bases. Germline V CDR1 and CDR2: SNHLY, FYNNEI. The CDR3 has 14 amino acids. The V segment lost 7 bases and the J segment 4 bases; nucleotides outside the gene matches: 8. Combining the CDR3 with reference TRBV2 and TRBJ2-5 gives the whole variable domain EPEVTQTPSHQVTQMGQEVILRCVPISNHLYFYWYRQILGQKVEFLVSFYNNEISEKSEIFDDQFSVERPDGSNFTLKIRSTKLEDSAMYFCASTLTGVGETQYFGPGTRLLVL.

CDR3: CASSFLGPNYGYTF. The CDR3 nucleotides are TGTGCCAGCAGCTTTCTGGGGCCAAACTATGGCTACACCTTC. The chain is built from TRBV7-2 and TRBJ1-2; weak D call: TRBD1 (5 bases). CDR3 length equals 14 residues. The germline V gene encodes CDR1 SGHTA and CDR2 FQGNSA. Trimming took off 3 bases at V and 2 bases at J, with 10 bases between the two ends.

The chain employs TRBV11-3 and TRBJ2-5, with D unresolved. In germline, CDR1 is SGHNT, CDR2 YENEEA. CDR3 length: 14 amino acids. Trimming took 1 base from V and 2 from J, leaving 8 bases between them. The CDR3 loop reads CASSLGGSQETQYF. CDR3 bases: TGTGCCAGCAGCTTAGGGGGTAGTCAAGAGACCCAGTACTTC.

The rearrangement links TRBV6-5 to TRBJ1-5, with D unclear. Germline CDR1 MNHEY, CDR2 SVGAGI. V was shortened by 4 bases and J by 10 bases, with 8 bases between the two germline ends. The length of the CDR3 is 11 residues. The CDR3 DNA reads TGTGCCAGCAGTTTTTCAGGTCCCCAGCATTTT. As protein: CASSFSGPQHF.

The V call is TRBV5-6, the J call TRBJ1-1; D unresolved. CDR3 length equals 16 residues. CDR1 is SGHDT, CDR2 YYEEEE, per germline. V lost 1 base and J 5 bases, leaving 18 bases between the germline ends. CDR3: CASSLMRGSGWTEAFF. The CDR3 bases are TGTGCCAGCAGCTTGATGCGAGGGAGTGGGTGGACTGAAGCTTTCTTT. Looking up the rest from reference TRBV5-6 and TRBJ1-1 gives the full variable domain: DAGVTQSPTHLIKTRGQQVTLRCSPKSGHDTVSWYQQALGQGPQFIFQYYEEEERQRGNFPDRFSGHQFPNYSSELNVNALLLGDSALYLCASSLMRGSGWTEAFFGQGTRLTVV.

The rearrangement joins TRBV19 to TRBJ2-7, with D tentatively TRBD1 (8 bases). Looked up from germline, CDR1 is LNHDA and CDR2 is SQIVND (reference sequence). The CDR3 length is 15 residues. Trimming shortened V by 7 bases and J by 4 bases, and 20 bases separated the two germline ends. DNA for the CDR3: TGTGCCAGTACCATGGACAGGGAGGGCGGATACGAGCAGTACTTC. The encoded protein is CASTMDREGGYEQYF.

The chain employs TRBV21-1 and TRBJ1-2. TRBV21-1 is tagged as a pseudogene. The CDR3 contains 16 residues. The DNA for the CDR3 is TGTGCCAGCACCAAAGAAGTCAGTCGGGATACCTATGGCTACACCTTC. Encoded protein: CASTKEVSRDTYGYTF.

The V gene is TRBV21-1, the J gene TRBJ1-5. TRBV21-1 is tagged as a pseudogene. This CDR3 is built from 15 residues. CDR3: CASRIRRGRGQPQHF. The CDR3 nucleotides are TGTGCCAGCAGGATAAGACGCGGGAGAGGTCAGCCCCAGCATTTT.

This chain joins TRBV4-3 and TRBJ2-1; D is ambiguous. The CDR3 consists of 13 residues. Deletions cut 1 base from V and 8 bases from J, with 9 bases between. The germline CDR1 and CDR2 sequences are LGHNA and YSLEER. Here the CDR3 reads CASSQGPWDEQFF. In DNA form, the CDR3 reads TGCGCCAGCAGCCAAGGACCCTGGGATGAGCAGTTCTTC.

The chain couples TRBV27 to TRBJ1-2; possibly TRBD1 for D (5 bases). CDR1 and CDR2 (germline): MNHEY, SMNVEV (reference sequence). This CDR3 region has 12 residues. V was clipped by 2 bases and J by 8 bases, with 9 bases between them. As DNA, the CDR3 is TGTGCCAGCAGTTTAGGTGGGGGGGGCTACACCTTC. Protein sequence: CASSLGGGGYTF.

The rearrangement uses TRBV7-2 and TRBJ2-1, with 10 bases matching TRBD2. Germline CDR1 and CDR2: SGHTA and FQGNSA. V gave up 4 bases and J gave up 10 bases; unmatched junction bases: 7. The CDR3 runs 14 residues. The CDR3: CASSSRGLAYEQFF. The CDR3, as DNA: TGTGCCAGCAGCTCGCGGGGACTAGCGTACGAGCAGTTCTTC.

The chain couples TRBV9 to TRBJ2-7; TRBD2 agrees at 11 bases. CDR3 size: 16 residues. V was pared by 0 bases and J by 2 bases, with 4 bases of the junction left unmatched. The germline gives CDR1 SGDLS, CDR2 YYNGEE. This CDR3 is CASSVGATSGAYEQYF. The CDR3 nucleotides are TGTGCCAGCAGCGTAGGGGCGACTAGCGGGGCCTACGAGCAGTACTTC.

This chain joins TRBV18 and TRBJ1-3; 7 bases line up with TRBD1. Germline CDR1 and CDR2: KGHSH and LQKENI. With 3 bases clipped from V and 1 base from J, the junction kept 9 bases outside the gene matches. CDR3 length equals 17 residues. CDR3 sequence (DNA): TGTGCCAGCTCACCCCTCAGACAGGGAACGTCTGGAAACACCATATATTTT. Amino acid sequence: CASSPLRQGTSGNTIYF.

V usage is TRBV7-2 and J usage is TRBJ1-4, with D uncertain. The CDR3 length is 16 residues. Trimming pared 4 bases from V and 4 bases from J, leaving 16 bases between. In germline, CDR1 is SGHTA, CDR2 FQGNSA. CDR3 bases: TGTGCCAGCAGCTCAACCCCTGGGTTGGTTAATGAAAAACTGTTTTTT. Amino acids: CASSSTPGLVNEKLFF. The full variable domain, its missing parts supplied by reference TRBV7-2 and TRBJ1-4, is GAGVSQSPSNKVTEKGKDVELRCDPISGHTALYWYRQSLGQGLEFLIYFQGNSAPDKSGLPSDRFSAERTGGSVSTLTIQRTQQEDSAVYLCASSSTPGLVNEKLFFGSGTQLSVL.

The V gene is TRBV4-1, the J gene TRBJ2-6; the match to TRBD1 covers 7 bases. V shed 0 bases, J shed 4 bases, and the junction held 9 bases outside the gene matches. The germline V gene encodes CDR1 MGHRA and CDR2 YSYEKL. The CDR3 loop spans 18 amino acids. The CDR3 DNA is TGCGCCAGCAGCCAAGATCCGACAGGGTTGAAAGGGGCCAACGTCCTGACTTTC. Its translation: CASSQDPTGLKGANVLTF.

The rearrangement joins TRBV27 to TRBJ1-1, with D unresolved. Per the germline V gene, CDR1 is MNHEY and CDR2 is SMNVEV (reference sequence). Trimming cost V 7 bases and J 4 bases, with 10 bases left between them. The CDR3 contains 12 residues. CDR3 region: CASKAWLTEAFF. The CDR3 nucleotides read TGTGCCAGCAAAGCGTGGCTCACTGAAGCTTTCTTT.

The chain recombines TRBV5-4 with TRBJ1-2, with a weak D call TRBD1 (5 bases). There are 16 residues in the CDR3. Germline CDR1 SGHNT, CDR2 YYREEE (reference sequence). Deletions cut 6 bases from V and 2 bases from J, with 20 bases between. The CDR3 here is CASTPGRVDSNYGYTF. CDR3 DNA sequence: TGTGCCAGCACTCCGGGTAGAGTCGACAGCAACTATGGCTACACCTTC. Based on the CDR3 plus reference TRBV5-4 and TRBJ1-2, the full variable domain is ETGVTQSPTHLIKTRGQQVTLRCSSQSGHNTVSWYQQALGQGPQFIFQYYREEENGRGNFPPRFSGLQFPNYSSELNVNALELDDSALYLCASTPGRVDSNYGYTFGSGTRLTVV.

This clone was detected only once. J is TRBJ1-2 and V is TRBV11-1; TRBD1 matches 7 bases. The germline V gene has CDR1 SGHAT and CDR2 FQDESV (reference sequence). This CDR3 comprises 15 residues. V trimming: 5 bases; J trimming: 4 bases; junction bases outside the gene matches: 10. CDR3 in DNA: TGTGCCAGCAGCGAAGGGGGCAGTAGCCCCTATGGCTACACCTTC. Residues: CASSEGGSSPYGYTF.

This chain's CDR3 is CASIGGQLRIFGGYTF. In nucleotides, the CDR3 is TGTGCCAGCATCGGAGGGCAGCTTCGGATTTTTGGAGGCTACACCTTC. The chain joins TRBV6-6 to TRBJ1-2; D is unclear. The V gene's germline CDR1 is MNHNY and CDR2 SVGAGI (reference sequence). The V end lost 7 bases, the J end lost 8 bases, and 26 bases lay between the germline ends. The CDR3 runs 16 residues.

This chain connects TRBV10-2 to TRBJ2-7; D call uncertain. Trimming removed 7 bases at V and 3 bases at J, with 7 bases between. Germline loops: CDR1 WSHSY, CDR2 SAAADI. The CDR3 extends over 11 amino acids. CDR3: CASKEIYEQYF. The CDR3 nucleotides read TGCGCCAGCAAGGAAATCTACGAGCAGTACTTC.

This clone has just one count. The CDR3 DNA reads as TGCGCCAGCAGCCAGTACAGGGGCGCACTCGGCTACGAGCAGTACTTC. Amino acids: CASSQYRGALGYEQYF. This chain links TRBV4-3 with TRBJ2-7; 7 bases line up with TRBD1. The CDR3 sequence is 16 residues long. V was pared by 3 bases and J by 3 bases, with 11 bases of the junction left unmatched. The germline gives CDR1 LGHNA, CDR2 YSLEER.

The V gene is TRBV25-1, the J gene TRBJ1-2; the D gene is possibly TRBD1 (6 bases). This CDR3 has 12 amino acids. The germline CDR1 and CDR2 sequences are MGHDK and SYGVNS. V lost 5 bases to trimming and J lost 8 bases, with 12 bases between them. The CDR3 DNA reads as TGTGCCAGCAGTAAACAGGGAGACGGCTACACCTTC. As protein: CASSKQGDGYTF.

CDR3 bases: TGTGCCAGCAGCTTATTAATCGGGGGATACGAGCAGTACTTC. Protein sequence: CASSLLIGGYEQYF. This chain joins TRBV7-8 and TRBJ2-7; D perhaps matches TRBD2 (6 bases). CDR1 and CDR2 from the germline V gene are SGHVS and FQNEAQ. Between the trimmed V and J ends, which lost 2 bases and 4 bases, there was a span of 12 bases. The CDR3 totals 14 residues.

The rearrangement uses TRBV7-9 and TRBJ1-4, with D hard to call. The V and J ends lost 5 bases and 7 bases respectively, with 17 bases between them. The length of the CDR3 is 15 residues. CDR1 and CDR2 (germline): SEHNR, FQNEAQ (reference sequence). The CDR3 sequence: CASSPAGRVGEKLFF. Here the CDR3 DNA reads TGTGCCAGCAGCCCCGCCGGGAGAGTTGGTGAAAAACTGTTTTTT. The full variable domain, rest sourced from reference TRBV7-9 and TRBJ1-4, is DTGVSQNPRHKITKRGQNVTFRCDPISEHNRLYWYRQTLGQGPEFLTYFQNEAQLEKSRLLSDRFSAERPKGSFSTLEIQRTEQGDSAMYLCASSPAGRVGEKLFFGSGTQLSVL.

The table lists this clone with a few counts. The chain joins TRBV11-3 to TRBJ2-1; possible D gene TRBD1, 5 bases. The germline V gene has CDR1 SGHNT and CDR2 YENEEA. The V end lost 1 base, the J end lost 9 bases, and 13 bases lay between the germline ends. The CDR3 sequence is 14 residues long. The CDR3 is CASSLGSDIPEQFF. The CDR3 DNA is TGTGCCAGCAGCTTAGGGTCGGACATCCCTGAGCAGTTCTTC.

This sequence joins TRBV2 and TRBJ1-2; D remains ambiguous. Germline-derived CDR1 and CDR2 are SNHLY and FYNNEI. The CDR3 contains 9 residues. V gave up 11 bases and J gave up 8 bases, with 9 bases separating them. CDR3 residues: CAHGNGYTF. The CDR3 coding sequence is TGTGCCCACGGGAACGGCTACACCTTC.